Listed below are T cell receptor beta chains from one sample, sequenced in a study of cytomegalovirus exposure and HLA in healthy donors. Some clones are missing from TCRdb's copy, which holds only in-frame ones; the method was immunoSEQ multiplex PCR. The sample shows tens of thousands of clones, around 95% of them seen only once. Sample: PBMCs. These receptors all come from a man in his late teens or twenties in good health and CMV-seropositive. Both conserved end residues are part of each CDR3. A D gene is named only where the DNA matches it firmly. Expanded clones get a size class; other rows say once, few or many, or leave the size out.

D gene: -
clone size: once
V gene: TRBV18
J gene: TRBJ1-1
CDR3 protein: CASSPHDIVSFNTEAFF
CDR3 DNA: TGTGCCAGCTCACCCCACGACATAGTAAGTTTCAACACTGAAGCTTTCTTT

D gene: -
clone size: -
V gene: TRBV28
J gene: TRBJ1-2
CDR3 protein: CASSLGGYGYTF
CDR3 DNA: TGTGCCAGCAGTTTAGGCGGGTATGGCTACACCTTC

D gene: TRBD2
clone size: -
V gene: TRBV2
J gene: TRBJ2-3
CDR3 protein: CASSETSGTDTQYF
CDR3 DNA: TGTGCCAGCAGTGAAACTAGCGGGACAGATACGCAGTATTTT

D gene: TRBD1
clone size: once
V gene: TRBV6-1
J gene: TRBJ1-4
CDR3 protein: CASSEGDRGHEKLFF
CDR3 DNA: TGTGCCAGCAGTGAGGGGGACAGGGGGCACGAAAAACTGTTTTTT

D gene: TRBD2
clone size: -
V gene: TRBV6-4
J gene: TRBJ2-3
CDR3 protein: CASNVSGTSGGPSTDTQYF
CDR3 DNA: TGTGCCAGCAACGTGTCCGGGACTAGCGGGGGGCCTAGCACAGATACGCAGTATTTT

D gene: -
clone size: -
V gene: TRBV2
J gene: TRBJ2-3
CDR3 protein: CASSGGVVLWDTQYF
CDR3 DNA: TGTGCCAGCAGTGGGGGGGTGGTGCTTTGGGATACGCAGTATTTT

D gene: TRBD1
clone size: -
V gene: TRBV27
J gene: TRBJ2-1
CDR3 protein: CASSQEGTGKFF
CDR3 DNA: TGTGCCAGCAGTCAAGAGGGGACAGGGAAGTTCTTC

D gene: -
clone size: -
V gene: TRBV5-4
J gene: TRBJ2-2
CDR3 protein: CASSLGGPGRGGELFF
CDR3 DNA: TGTGCCAGCAGCTTGGGGGGCCCCGGGCGTGGCGGGGAGCTGTTTTTT

D gene: -
clone size: -
V gene: TRBV4-2
J gene: TRBJ2-7
CDR3 protein: CASSQVEGEQYF
CDR3 DNA: TGTGCCAGCAGCCAAGTGGAGGGCGAGCAGTACTTC

D gene: -
clone size: -
V gene: TRBV2
J gene: TRBJ1-4
CDR3 protein: CASSTDRRTNEKLFF
CDR3 DNA: TGTGCCAGCAGTACAGACAGGAGGACTAATGAAAAACTGTTTTTT

D gene: TRBD2
clone size: -
V gene: TRBV6-5
J gene: TRBJ2-7
CDR3 protein: CASVRMAGGGEQYF
CDR3 DNA: TGTGCCAGCGTCCGCATGGCGGGAGGTGGCGAGCAGTACTTC

D gene: TRBD1
clone size: -
V gene: TRBV7-8
J gene: TRBJ1-3
CDR3 protein: CASSSRDSFSGNTIYF
CDR3 DNA: TGTGCCAGCAGCTCCAGGGACAGTTTCTCTGGAAACACCATATATTTT

D gene: TRBD2
clone size: -
V gene: TRBV5-1
J gene: TRBJ2-1
CDR3 protein: CASSLASSGNNEQFF
CDR3 DNA: TGCGCCAGCAGCTTGGCGTCTAGCGGGAACAATGAGCAGTTCTTC

D gene: -
clone size: once
V gene: TRBV2
J gene: TRBJ2-5
CDR3 protein: CASSTTYKETQYF
CDR3 DNA: TGTGCCAGCAGCACGACTTATAAAGAGACCCAGTACTTC

D gene: TRBD1
clone size: -
V gene: TRBV14
J gene: TRBJ2-1
CDR3 protein: CASSQYGTGEGEQFF
CDR3 DNA: TGTGCCAGCAGCCAATATGGGACAGGGGAAGGTGAGCAGTTCTTC

D gene: -
clone size: -
V gene: TRBV4-1
J gene: TRBJ1-4
CDR3 protein: CASSQKWATNEKLFF
CDR3 DNA: TGCGCCAGCAGCCAAAAATGGGCGACTAATGAAAAACTGTTTTTT

D gene: TRBD2
clone size: -
V gene: TRBV7-2
J gene: TRBJ2-7
CDR3 protein: CASSSQAGRSYEQYF
CDR3 DNA: TGTGCCAGCAGCTCCCAAGCGGGGCGCTCCTACGAGCAGTACTTC

D gene: -
clone size: -
V gene: TRBV7-9
J gene: TRBJ1-6
CDR3 protein: CASSSDAARITLHF
CDR3 DNA: TGTGCCAGCAGCTCCGACGCGGCCCGGATCACCCTCCACTTT

D gene: -
clone size: -
V gene: TRBV29-1
J gene: TRBJ2-3
CDR3 protein: CSVEGVGGLGDTQYF
CDR3 DNA: TGCAGCGTTGAAGGGGTGGGAGGATTGGGAGATACGCAGTATTTT

D gene: TRBD2
clone size: -
V gene: TRBV7-9
J gene: TRBJ2-3
CDR3 protein: CASSSTLAGGSTDTQYF
CDR3 DNA: TGTGCCAGCAGCTCAACGTTAGCGGGGGGGAGCACAGATACGCAGTATTTT

D gene: TRBD1
clone size: -
V gene: TRBV28
J gene: TRBJ1-2
CDR3 protein: CASSFPGGQVNGYTF
CDR3 DNA: TGTGCCAGCAGTTTTCCCGGGGGACAGGTGAATGGCTACACCTTC

D gene: TRBD1
clone size: -
V gene: TRBV29-1
J gene: TRBJ2-7
CDR3 protein: CSVGTGNTYEQYF
CDR3 DNA: TGCAGCGTTGGGACAGGGAATACATACGAGCAGTACTTC

D gene: -
clone size: once
V gene: TRBV7-6
J gene: TRBJ1-2
CDR3 protein: CASSPSTGYGYTF
CDR3 DNA: TGTGCCAGCAGCCCCTCGACAGGTTATGGCTACACCTTC

D gene: -
clone size: few
V gene: TRBV15
J gene: TRBJ2-7
CDR3 protein: CATSRDMGGSYEQYF
CDR3 DNA: TGTGCCACCAGCAGAGACATGGGGGGCTCCTACGAGCAGTACTTC

D gene: TRBD1
clone size: -
V gene: TRBV7-8
J gene: TRBJ1-2
CDR3 protein: CASSLGRTGGLNYGYTF
CDR3 DNA: TGTGCCAGCAGCTTAGGTCGGACAGGGGGCCTGAACTATGGCTACACCTTC

D gene: TRBD1
clone size: -
V gene: TRBV9
J gene: TRBJ2-7
CDR3 protein: CASSVSGTGAYEQYF
CDR3 DNA: TGTGCCAGCAGCGTATCAGGGACAGGGGCCTACGAGCAGTACTTC

D gene: -
clone size: -
V gene: TRBV2
J gene: TRBJ2-5
CDR3 protein: CASSERVETQYF
CDR3 DNA: TGTGCCAGCAGTGAGAGAGTAGAGACCCAGTACTTC

D gene: TRBD1
clone size: -
V gene: TRBV5-1
J gene: TRBJ2-2
CDR3 protein: CASSSTGAGGELFF
CDR3 DNA: TGCGCCAGCAGCTCAACAGGGGCCGGCGGGGAGCTGTTTTTT

D gene: TRBD1
clone size: -
V gene: TRBV10-3
J gene: TRBJ2-7
CDR3 protein: CATRRGQGYEQYF
CDR3 DNA: TGTGCCACCCGTCGGGGACAGGGATACGAGCAGTACTTC

D gene: -
clone size: -
V gene: TRBV6-4
J gene: TRBJ2-1
CDR3 protein: CASSQSPQGNEQFF
CDR3 DNA: TGTGCCAGCAGTCAATCTCCTCAGGGGAATGAGCAGTTCTTC

D gene: TRBD1
clone size: -
V gene: TRBV7-3
J gene: TRBJ1-1
CDR3 protein: CASSNQGARAEAFF
CDR3 DNA: TGTGCCAGCAGTAACCAGGGGGCTAGGGCTGAAGCTTTCTTT

D gene: -
clone size: -
V gene: TRBV19
J gene: TRBJ2-1
CDR3 protein: CASSKNPGDYNEQFF
CDR3 DNA: TGTGCCAGTAGTAAAAACCCAGGGGACTACAATGAGCAGTTCTTC

D gene: -
clone size: -
V gene: TRBV10-3
J gene: TRBJ2-1
CDR3 protein: CAIRYVYRACNEQFF
CDR3 DNA: TGTGCCATTAGGTATGTGTACAGGGCCTGCAATGAGCAGTTCTTC